This is a list of T cell receptor beta chains from one sample in a study of CD8+ T cells in alopecia areata. Only in-frame clones appear in the TCRdb table, and some are missing; sequencing was by immunoSEQ multiplex PCR. The sample contains 150,000 or so clones, 87% of which appear only once. This specimen consisted of CD8+ T cells sorted from blood, obtained at week 0. Source of these receptors: a human donor with alopecia areata. Each CDR3 is given with its conserved first and last residue. The D gene is left open where the match is weak. Size values are once, few and many counts, or a class for expanded clones, and some rows have none.

V gene	clone size	D gene	J gene	CDR3 protein	CDR3 DNA
TRBV5-1	NA	TRBD2	TRBJ2-7	CASSLGEREPAEQYF	TGCGCCAGCAGCTTGGGGGAGCGGGAGCCCGCCGAGCAGTACTTC
TRBV28	NA	NA	TRBJ1-2	CASSPDRLANYGYTF	TGTGCCAGCAGTCCAGACAGACTCGCTAATTATGGCTACACCTTC
TRBV29-1	NA	TRBD1	TRBJ1-1	CSAVDRADTEAFF	TGCAGCGCCGTAGACAGGGCGGACACTGAAGCTTTCTTT
TRBV7-8	NA	NA	TRBJ1-4	CASSFLQGPNEKLFF	TGTGCCAGCAGCTTTCTCCAGGGGCCTAATGAAAAACTGTTTTTT
TRBV5-4	NA	TRBD1	TRBJ1-2	CASSEDRVANYGYTF	TGTGCCAGCAGCGAGGACAGGGTAGCTAACTATGGCTACACCTTC
TRBV25-1	NA	NA	TRBJ1-1	CASSGPQGLIVNTEAFF	TGTGCCAGCAGTGGTCCGCAGGGTCTGATAGTGAACACTGAAGCTTTCTTT
TRBV29-1	NA	NA	TRBJ1-2	CSVEDAGFPYGYTF	TGCAGCGTTGAAGACGCCGGGTTTCCCTATGGCTACACCTTC
TRBV6-6	NA	TRBD1	TRBJ2-2	CSVSGTALTGELFF	TGTTCGGTGTCCGGGACAGCGTTGACCGGGGAGCTGTTTTTT
TRBV27	NA	TRBD2	TRBJ2-3	CASSLVGGGHTQYF	TGTGCCAGCAGTCTCGTGGGCGGGGGGCATACGCAGTATTTT
TRBV5-1	NA	NA	TRBJ1-2	CASSLVKRDSPISLYGYTF	TGCGCCAGCAGCTTGGTTAAGAGGGACTCCCCTATTTCCCTCTATGGCTACACCTTC
TRBV5-6	once	TRBD2	TRBJ2-1	CASSFLGSGKYNEQFF	TGTGCCAGCAGCTTTTTGGGTAGCGGGAAGTACAATGAGCAGTTCTTC
TRBV29-1	NA	NA	TRBJ2-7	CSVETGHQNYEQYF	TGCAGCGTTGAAACAGGCCACCAAAACTACGAGCAGTACTTC
TRBV4-1	NA	NA	TRBJ2-1	CASSQDGDRGARGEQFF	TGCGCCAGCAGCCAAGACGGAGATCGGGGGGCCCGCGGGGAGCAGTTCTTC
TRBV7-9	NA	NA	TRBJ1-2	CASSLAPTVNYGYTF	TGTGCCAGCAGCTTAGCCCCGACTGTTAACTATGGCTACACCTTC
TRBV20-1	NA	NA	TRBJ1-2	CSARVPSFYTF	TGCAGTGCTAGAGTCCCCAGTTTCTACACCTTC
TRBV7-9	once	NA	TRBJ2-5	CASSLARETRETQYF	TGTGCCAGCAGCTTAGCGCGGGAAACGAGGGAGACCCAGTACTTC
TRBV27	NA	NA	TRBJ1-3	CASSLSVGGNTIYF	TGTGCCAGCAGTTTATCCGTGGGGGGAAACACCATATATTTT
TRBV29-1	NA	NA	TRBJ2-7	CSVRDYEQYF	TGCAGCGTGAGGGATTACGAGCAGTACTTC
TRBV5-5	few	NA	TRBJ2-4	CASSPRRAPIVENIQYF	TGTGCCAGCAGCCCCCGTCGGGCCCCTATTGTGGAAAACATTCAGTACTTC
TRBV7-3	NA	TRBD2	TRBJ2-3	CASSSLGGRDTQYF	TGTGCCAGCAGCTCCCTGGGGGGGAGGGATACGCAGTATTTT
TRBV27	NA	NA	TRBJ1-2	CASSLSSGVVFGYTF	TGTGCCAGCAGTTTATCCTCGGGGGTAGTTTTCGGCTACACCTTC
TRBV2	NA	NA	TRBJ1-5	CASREGILGDQPQHF	TGTGCCAGCAGGGAGGGAATCTTAGGGGATCAGCCCCAGCATTTT
TRBV29-1	NA	TRBD1	TRBJ2-3	CSVEGGPGQVTDTQYF	TGCAGCGTTGAAGGAGGCCCGGGACAGGTTACAGATACGCAGTATTTT
TRBV7-8	once	TRBD2	TRBJ2-1	CASSGTYNEQFF	TGTGCCAGTAGCGGGACCTACAATGAGCAGTTCTTC
TRBV19	NA	NA	TRBJ2-2	CASSFPGELFF	TGTGCCAGTAGTTTCCCGGGGGAGCTGTTTTTT
TRBV30	NA	NA	TRBJ2-1	CAWSIQDNEQFF	TGTGCCTGGAGTATACAAGACAATGAGCAGTTCTTC
TRBV5-1	NA	NA	TRBJ2-1	CASSLDPGGAGDNEQFF	TGCGCCAGCAGCTTGGACCCCGGCGGGGCTGGAGACAATGAGCAGTTCTTC
TRBV30	NA	NA	TRBJ2-7	CAWSDGRTEEYF	TGTGCCTGGAGCGACGGCCGGACGGAAGAGTACTTC
TRBV29-1	once	NA	TRBJ1-1	CSVEVLGGQRGNTEAFF	TGCAGCGTGGAAGTCTTGGGGGGGCAAAGAGGGAACACTGAAGCTTTCTTT
TRBV7-9	once	TRBD2	TRBJ2-1	CASSPDRGGSYNEQFF	TGTGCCAGCAGCCCTGATCGGGGGGGAAGCTACAATGAGCAGTTCTTC
TRBV27	NA	NA	TRBJ2-7	CASSKQGYEQYF	TGTGCCAGCAGTAAACAGGGCTACGAGCAGTACTTC
TRBV14	NA	NA	TRBJ1-1	CASSATAMNTEAFF	TGTGCCAGCAGCGCGACCGCTATGAACACTGAAGCTTTCTTT
TRBV7-2	NA	NA	TRBJ2-3	CASSLELIFTDTQYF	TGTGCCAGCAGCTTAGAACTAATTTTCACAGATACGCAGTATTTT
TRBV2	NA	NA	TRBJ2-7	CAGRRSEQYF	TGTGCCGGCAGGAGATCCGAGCAGTACTTC
TRBV6-5	NA	NA	TRBJ1-1	CASSYYGPGADEAFF	TGTGCCAGCAGTTACTATGGGCCGGGGGCCGATGAAGCTTTCTTT
TRBV6-1	NA	TRBD1	TRBJ1-1	CASRAGTGRTEAFF	TGTGCCAGCAGAGCCGGGACAGGGCGAACTGAAGCTTTCTTT
TRBV30	NA	TRBD1	TRBJ1-2	CAWTQGNYYGYTF	TGTGCCTGGACACAGGGGAACTACTATGGCTACACCTTC
TRBV13	NA	TRBD2	TRBJ2-7	CASSPGTSGYEQYF	TGTGCCAGCAGCCCCGGGACTAGCGGCTACGAGCAGTACTTC
TRBV27	NA	NA	TRBJ2-7	CASSSGAGFLNEQYF	TGTGCCAGCAGTTCTGGGGCAGGGTTTTTGAACGAGCAGTACTTC
TRBV7-6	NA	NA	TRBJ1-1	CASSTHKGTEAFF	TGTGCCAGCAGCACCCACAAGGGCACTGAAGCTTTCTTT
TRBV21-1	NA	NA	TRBJ2-7	CASSKEGGSSYEQYF	TGTGCCAGCAGCAAAGAGGGCGGGAGCTCCTACGAGCAGTACTTC
TRBV18	NA	NA	TRBJ2-7	CASSPRTAAVTLYEQYF	TGTGCCAGCTCACCTCGTACGGCGGCCGTAACCCTCTACGAGCAGTACTTC
TRBV7-9	NA	NA	TRBJ1-2	CASSAAGTENYGYTF	TGTGCCAGCAGCGCTGCCGGGACTGAGAACTATGGCTACACCTTC
TRBV19	once	TRBD1	TRBJ2-7	CASSSDRAGAYEQYF	TGTGCCAGTAGTAGCGACAGGGCCGGCGCCTACGAGCAGTACTTC
TRBV7-9	NA	TRBD2	TRBJ2-6	CASSPPGLAGGSGANVLTF	TGTGCCAGCAGCCCCCCGGGACTAGCGGGAGGTTCTGGGGCCAACGTCCTGACTTTC
TRBV2	NA	NA	TRBJ1-1	CASHVPPQGAFF	TGTGCCAGCCATGTTCCCCCCCAGGGAGCTTTCTTT
TRBV10-3	NA	TRBD2	TRBJ2-2	CAISDSSGGAHGELFF	TGTGCCATCAGTGATTCAAGCGGGGGGGCCCACGGGGAGCTGTTTTTT
TRBV5-1	NA	NA	TRBJ2-7	CASSLDEGREQYF	TGCGCCAGCAGCTTGGATGAGGGCCGCGAGCAGTACTTC
TRBV2	NA	TRBD2	TRBJ2-1	CASRRTSGSSYNEQFF	TGTGCCAGCAGGCGGACTAGCGGTAGCTCCTACAATGAGCAGTTCTTC
TRBV7-9	once	NA	TRBJ1-1	CASTAGEGLNTEAFF	TGTGCCAGCACCGCGGGCGAGGGCTTGAACACTGAAGCTTTCTTT
TRBV2	NA	NA	TRBJ1-1	CASTGYLGVRLNTEAFF	TGTGCCAGCACAGGATATTTGGGGGTCAGACTAAACACTGAAGCTTTCTTT
TRBV15	NA	NA	TRBJ1-6	CATSRDAAGVYSPLHF	TGTGCCACCAGCAGAGATGCTGCAGGGGTGTATTCACCCCTCCACTTT
TRBV14	medium-sized	NA	TRBJ2-4	CASSQSAGGIQYF	TGTGCCAGCAGCCAATCGGCGGGCGGCATTCAGTACTTC
TRBV30	NA	NA	TRBJ2-1	CAWSVAGDDEQFF	TGTGCCTGGAGTGTGGCAGGGGACGATGAGCAGTTCTTC
TRBV6-5	NA	NA	TRBJ1-3	CASTTGLRNTIYF	TGTGCCAGCACGACAGGACTAAGAAACACCATATATTTT
TRBV13	NA	NA	TRBJ2-7	CASSSGISNWEQYF	TGTGCCAGCAGTTCAGGGATCTCCAACTGGGAGCAGTACTTC
TRBV7-9	NA	TRBD2	TRBJ2-3	CASTLAGGTDTQYF	TGTGCCAGCACGCTAGCGGGAGGCACAGATACGCAGTATTTT
TRBV7-8	NA	NA	TRBJ2-3	CASSHDPDTQYF	TGTGCCAGCAGCCACGACCCAGATACGCAGTATTTT
TRBV13	NA	TRBD2	TRBJ2-7	CASSAGGGSYEQYF	TGTGCCAGCAGCGCGGGGGGCGGGAGCTACGAGCAGTACTTC